This T cell receptor (beta chain) was profiled in a study of blood T cell repertoires in COVID-19. This table comes from immunoSEQ multiplex PCR, and its TCRdb copy is limited to in-frame clones, with some not included. This table has roughly 100,000 clones, approximately 92% appearing once. The material sequenced was peripheral blood. The source of this sequence is a man in his late teens or twenties with acute or convalescent COVID-19.

The CDR3 DNA sequence: TGTGCCAGCTCGCCGGGGTATGGGACAGGGGCCCTTAACTATGGCTACACCTTC. Translating it yields CASSPGYGTGALNYGYTF. The chain joins TRBV18 to TRBJ1-2, with 10 bases identical to TRBD1. Per the germline V gene, CDR1 is KGHSH and CDR2 is LQKENI. J lost 1 base, V lost 6 bases, and 14 bases had no gene match. CDR3 length: 18 residues.